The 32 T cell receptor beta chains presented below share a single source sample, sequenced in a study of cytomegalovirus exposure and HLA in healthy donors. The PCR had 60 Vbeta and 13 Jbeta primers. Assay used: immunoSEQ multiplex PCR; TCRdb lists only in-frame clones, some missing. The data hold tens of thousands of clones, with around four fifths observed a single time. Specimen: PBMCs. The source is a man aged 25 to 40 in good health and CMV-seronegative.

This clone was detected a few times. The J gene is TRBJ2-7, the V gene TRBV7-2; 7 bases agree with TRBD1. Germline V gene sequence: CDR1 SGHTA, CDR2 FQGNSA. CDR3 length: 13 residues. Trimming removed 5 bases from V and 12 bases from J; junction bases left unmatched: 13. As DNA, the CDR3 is TGTGCCAGCAGCGCCACAGGGGCGTGGGGTTTGTACTTC. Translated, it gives CASSATGAWGLYF.

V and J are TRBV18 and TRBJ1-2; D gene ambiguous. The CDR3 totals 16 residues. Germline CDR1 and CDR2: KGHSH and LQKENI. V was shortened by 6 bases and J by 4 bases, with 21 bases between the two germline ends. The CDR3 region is CASSPFGGPAGYGYTF. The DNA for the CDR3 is TGTGCCAGCTCGCCGTTTGGAGGGCCAGCGGGCTATGGCTACACCTTC.

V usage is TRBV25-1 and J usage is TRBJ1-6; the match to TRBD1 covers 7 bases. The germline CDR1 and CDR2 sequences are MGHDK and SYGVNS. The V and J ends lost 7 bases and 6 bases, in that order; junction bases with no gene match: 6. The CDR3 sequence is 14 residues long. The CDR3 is CASKGQGGNSPLHF. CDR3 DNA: TGTGCCAGCAAGGGGCAGGGGGGTAATTCACCCCTCCACTTT.

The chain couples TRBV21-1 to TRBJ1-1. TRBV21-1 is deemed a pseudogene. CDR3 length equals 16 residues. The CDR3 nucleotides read TGTGCCAGCAGCAAAGCTCGATCTAAAAAGAACACTGAAGCTTTCTTT. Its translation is CASSKARSKKNTEAFF.

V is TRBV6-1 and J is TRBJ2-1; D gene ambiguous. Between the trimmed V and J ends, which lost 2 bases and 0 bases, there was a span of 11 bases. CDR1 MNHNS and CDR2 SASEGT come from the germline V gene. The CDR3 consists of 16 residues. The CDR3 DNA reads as TGTGCCAGCAGTGAACCGGTTCGGGTCTCCTACAATGAGCAGTTCTTC. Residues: CASSEPVRVSYNEQFF.

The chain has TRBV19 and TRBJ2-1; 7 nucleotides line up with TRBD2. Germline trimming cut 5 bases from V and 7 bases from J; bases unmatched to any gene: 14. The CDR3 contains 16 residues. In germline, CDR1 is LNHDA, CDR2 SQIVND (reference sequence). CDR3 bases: TGTGCCAGTAGTTTGGGGGGGTCGGGGAATTTTAATGAGCAGTTCTTC. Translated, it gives CASSLGGSGNFNEQFF.

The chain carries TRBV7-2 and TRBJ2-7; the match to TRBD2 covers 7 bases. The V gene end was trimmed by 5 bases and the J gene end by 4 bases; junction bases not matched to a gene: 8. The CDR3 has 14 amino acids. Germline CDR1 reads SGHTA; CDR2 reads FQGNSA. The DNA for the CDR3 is TGTGCCAGCAGCCCTTTTGGGAGGGAGTACGAGCAGTACTTC. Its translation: CASSPFGREYEQYF.

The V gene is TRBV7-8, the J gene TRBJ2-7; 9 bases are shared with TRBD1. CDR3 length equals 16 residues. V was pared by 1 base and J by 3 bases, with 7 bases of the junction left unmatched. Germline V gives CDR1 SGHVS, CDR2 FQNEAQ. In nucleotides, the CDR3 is TGTGCCAGCAGCTTAGAGGTAGGACAGGGGTTCTACGAGCAGTACTTC. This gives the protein CASSLEVGQGFYEQYF.

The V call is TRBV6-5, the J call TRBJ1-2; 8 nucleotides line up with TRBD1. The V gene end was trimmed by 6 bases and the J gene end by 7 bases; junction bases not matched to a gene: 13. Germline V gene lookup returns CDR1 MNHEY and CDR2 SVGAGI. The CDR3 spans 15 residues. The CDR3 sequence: CASSHNYGQGAGYTF. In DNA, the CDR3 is TGTGCCAGCAGCCACAATTATGGACAGGGAGCTGGCTACACCTTC.

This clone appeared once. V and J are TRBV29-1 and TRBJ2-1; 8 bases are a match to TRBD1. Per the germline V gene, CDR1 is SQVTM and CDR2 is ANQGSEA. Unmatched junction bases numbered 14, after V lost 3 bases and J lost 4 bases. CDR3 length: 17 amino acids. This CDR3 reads CSVDQSEGQEIYNEQFF. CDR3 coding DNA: TGCAGCGTTGATCAAAGTGAGGGACAGGAGATTTACAATGAGCAGTTCTTC.

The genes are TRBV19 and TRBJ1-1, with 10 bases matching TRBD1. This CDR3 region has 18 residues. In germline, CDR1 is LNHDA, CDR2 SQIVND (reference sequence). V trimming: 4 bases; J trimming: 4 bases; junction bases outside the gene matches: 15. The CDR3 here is CASSTLGTGAVWSTEAFF. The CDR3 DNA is TGTGCCAGTAGTACCCTTGGGACAGGGGCGGTATGGAGCACTGAAGCTTTCTTT.

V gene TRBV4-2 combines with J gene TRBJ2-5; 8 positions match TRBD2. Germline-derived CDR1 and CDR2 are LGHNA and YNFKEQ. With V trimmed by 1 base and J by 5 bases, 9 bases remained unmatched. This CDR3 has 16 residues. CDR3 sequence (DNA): TGTGCCAGCAGCCAAGCGGCCGGGGGGGCCGGGGAGACCCAGTACTTC. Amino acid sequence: CASSQAAGGAGETQYF.

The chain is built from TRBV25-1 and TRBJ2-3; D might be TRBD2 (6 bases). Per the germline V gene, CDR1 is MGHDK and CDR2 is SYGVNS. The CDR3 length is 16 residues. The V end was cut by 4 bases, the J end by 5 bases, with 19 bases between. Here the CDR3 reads CASSVVGGGPRDTQYF. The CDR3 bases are TGTGCCAGCAGTGTAGTAGGTGGAGGGCCTAGAGATACGCAGTATTTT.

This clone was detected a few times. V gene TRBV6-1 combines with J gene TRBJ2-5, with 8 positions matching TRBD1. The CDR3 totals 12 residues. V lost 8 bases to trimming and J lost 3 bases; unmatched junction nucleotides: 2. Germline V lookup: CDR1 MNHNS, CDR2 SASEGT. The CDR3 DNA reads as TGTGCCAGCCAGACAGGGGAAGAGACCCAGTACTTC. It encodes CASQTGEETQYF.

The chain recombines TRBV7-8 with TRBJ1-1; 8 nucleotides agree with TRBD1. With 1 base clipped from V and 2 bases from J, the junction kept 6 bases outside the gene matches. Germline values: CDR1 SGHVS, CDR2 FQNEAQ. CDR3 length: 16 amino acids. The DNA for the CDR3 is TGTGCCAGCAGCTTAGTGGACGGGACAGGAAACACTGAAGCTTTCTTT. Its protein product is CASSLVDGTGNTEAFF.

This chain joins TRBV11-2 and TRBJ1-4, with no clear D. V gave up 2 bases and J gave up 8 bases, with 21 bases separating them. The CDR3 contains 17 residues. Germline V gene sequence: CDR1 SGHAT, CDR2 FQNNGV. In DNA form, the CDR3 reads TGTGCCAGCAGCTTATCCTCCCCAAAGGCGGCGGGGGAAAAACTGTTTTTT. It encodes CASSLSSPKAAGEKLFF.

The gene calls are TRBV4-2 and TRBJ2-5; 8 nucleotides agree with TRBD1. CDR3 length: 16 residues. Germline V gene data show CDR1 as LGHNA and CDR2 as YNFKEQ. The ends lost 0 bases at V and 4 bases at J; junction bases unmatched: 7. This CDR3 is CASSQEGRGRGETQYF. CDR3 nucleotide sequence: TGTGCCAGCAGCCAAGAGGGCAGGGGGCGAGGAGAGACCCAGTACTTC.

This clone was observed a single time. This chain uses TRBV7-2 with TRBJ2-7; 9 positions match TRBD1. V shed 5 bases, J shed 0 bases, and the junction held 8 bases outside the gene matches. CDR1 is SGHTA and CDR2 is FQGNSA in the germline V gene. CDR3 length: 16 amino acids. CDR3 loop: CASSEPGQGSSYEQYF. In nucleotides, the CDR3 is TGTGCCAGCAGCGAACCGGGACAGGGTTCCTCCTACGAGCAGTACTTC.

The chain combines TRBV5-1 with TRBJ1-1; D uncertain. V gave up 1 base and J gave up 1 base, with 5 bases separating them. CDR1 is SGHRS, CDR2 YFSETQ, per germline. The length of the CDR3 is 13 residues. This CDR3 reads CASSLFGNTEAFF. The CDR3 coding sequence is TGCGCCAGCAGCTTGTTCGGGAACACTGAAGCTTTCTTT.

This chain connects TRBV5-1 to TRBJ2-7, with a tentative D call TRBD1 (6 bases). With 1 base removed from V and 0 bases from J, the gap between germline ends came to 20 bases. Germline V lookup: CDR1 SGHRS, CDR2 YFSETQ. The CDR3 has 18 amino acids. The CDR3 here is CASSLSIRTVRASYEQYF. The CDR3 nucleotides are TGCGCCAGCAGCTTGTCAATTAGGACAGTTAGAGCCTCCTACGAGCAGTACTTC.

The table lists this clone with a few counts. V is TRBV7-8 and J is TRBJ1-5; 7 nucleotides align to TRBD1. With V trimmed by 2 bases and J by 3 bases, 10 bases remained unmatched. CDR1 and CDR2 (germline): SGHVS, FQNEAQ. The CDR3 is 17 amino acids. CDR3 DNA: TGTGCCAGCAGCTTAAGGGGATTGGGACAGATCAATCAGCCCCAGCATTTT. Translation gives CASSLRGLGQINQPQHF.

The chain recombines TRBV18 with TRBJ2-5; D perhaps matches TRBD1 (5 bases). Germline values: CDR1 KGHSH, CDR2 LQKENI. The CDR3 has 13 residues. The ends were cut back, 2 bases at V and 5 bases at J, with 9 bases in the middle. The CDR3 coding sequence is TGTGCCAGCTCACCAGGGCAGGGCGAGACCCAGTACTTC. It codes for CASSPGQGETQYF.

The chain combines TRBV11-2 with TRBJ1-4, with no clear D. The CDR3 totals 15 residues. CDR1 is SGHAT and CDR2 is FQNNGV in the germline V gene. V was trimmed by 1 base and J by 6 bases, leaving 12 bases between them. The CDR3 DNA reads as TGTGCCAGCAGCTTAGCACCAGCGAGAGATGAAAAACTGTTTTTT. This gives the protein CASSLAPARDEKLFF.

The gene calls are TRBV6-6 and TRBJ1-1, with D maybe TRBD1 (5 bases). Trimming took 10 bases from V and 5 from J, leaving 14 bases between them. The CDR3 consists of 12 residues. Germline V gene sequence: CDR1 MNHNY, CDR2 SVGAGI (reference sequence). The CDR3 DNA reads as TGTGCCACAAGACAGTGGCTGACTGAAGCTTTCTTT. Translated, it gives CATRQWLTEAFF.

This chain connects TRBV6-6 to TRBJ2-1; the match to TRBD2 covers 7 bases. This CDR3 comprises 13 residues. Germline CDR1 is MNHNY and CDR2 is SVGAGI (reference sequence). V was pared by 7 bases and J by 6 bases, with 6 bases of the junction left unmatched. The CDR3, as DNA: TGTGCCAGCACCGGGACTATGCTCAATGAGCAGTTCTTC. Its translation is CASTGTMLNEQFF.

The CDR3 spells CASRGLGVALASSTGELFF. The CDR3 DNA sequence: TGTGCCAGCCGGGGCTTAGGCGTTGCACTAGCCTCGAGCACCGGGGAGCTGTTTTTT. V is TRBV19 and J is TRBJ2-2; D is perhaps TRBD2 (6 bases). Trimming cost V 9 bases and J 4 bases, with 30 bases left between them. This CDR3 is 19 amino acids long. The germline CDR1 and CDR2 sequences are LNHDA and SQIVND (reference sequence).

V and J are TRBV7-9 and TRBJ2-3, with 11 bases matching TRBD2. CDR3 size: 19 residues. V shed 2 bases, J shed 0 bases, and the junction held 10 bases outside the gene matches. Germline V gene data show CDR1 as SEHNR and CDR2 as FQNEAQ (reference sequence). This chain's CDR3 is CASSLTPIVAGGSTDTQYF. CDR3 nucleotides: TGTGCCAGCAGCTTAACCCCAATCGTAGCGGGAGGGAGCACAGATACGCAGTATTTT.

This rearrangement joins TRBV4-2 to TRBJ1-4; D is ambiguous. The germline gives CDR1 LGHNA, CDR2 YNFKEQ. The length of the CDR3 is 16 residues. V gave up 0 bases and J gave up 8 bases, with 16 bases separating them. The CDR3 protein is CASSQEGWKGDEKLFF. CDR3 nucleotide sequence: TGTGCCAGCAGCCAAGAGGGCTGGAAGGGAGACGAAAAACTGTTTTTT.

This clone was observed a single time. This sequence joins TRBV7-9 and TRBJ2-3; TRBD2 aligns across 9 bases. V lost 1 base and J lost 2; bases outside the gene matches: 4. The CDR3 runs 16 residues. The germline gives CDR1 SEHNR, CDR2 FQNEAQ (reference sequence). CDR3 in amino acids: CASSLGLAVDTDTQYF. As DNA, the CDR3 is TGTGCCAGCAGCTTAGGACTAGCGGTAGACACAGATACGCAGTATTTT.

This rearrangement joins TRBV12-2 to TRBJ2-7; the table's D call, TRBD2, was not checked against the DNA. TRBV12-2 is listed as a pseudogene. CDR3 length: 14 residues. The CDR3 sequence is CASRLGEFGYEQYF. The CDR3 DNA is TGTGCAAGTCGCCTCGGGGAATTCGGCTACGAGCAGTACTTC.

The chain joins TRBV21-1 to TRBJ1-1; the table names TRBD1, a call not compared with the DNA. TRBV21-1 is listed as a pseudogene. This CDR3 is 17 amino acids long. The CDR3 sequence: CASRPRSVGPKNTEAFF. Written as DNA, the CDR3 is TGTGCCAGCAGACCCCGGTCCGTGGGGCCTAAGAACACTGAAGCTTTCTTT.

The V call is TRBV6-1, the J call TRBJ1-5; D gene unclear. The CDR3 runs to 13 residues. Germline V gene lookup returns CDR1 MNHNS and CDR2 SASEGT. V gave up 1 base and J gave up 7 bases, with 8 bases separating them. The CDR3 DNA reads TGTGCCAGCAGTGAAGAGGAGTACCAGCCCCAGCATTTT. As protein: CASSEEEYQPQHF.